The 15 T cell receptor beta chains given below trace back to one sample, sequenced in a study of cytomegalovirus exposure and HLA in healthy donors. Both 60 Vbeta primers and 13 Jbeta primers went into the PCR. Sequencing used immunoSEQ multiplex PCR; TCRdb keeps in-frame clones, though not all of them. The table records around 130,000 clones, around 86% of them present only once. The sequenced sample was PBMCs. The receptor set was obtained from a man aged 25 to 40 in good health and CMV-seronegative.

V usage is TRBV4-3 and J usage is TRBJ1-4; possible D gene TRBD1, 6 bases. This CDR3 has 18 residues. Germline-derived CDR1 and CDR2 are LGHNA and YSLEER. The V end lost 0 bases, the J end lost 7 bases, and 21 bases lay between the germline ends. The CDR3 DNA reads TGCGCCAGCAGCCAAGATTATAGGACCGGGACAAACTCTGAAAAACTGTTTTTT. Translating it yields CASSQDYRTGTNSEKLFF.

The rearrangement joins TRBV4-1 to TRBJ2-3; the match to TRBD2 covers 14 bases. V trimming: 4 bases; J trimming: 0 bases; junction bases outside the gene matches: 15. Germline V gene sequence: CDR1 MGHRA, CDR2 YSYEKL. CDR3 length: 21 residues. CDR3 region: CASSPFPSTSGGGASTDTQYF. The CDR3 DNA sequence: TGCGCCAGCAGCCCCTTCCCCTCGACTAGCGGGGGGGGTGCTAGCACAGATACGCAGTATTTT.

The CDR3 protein is CSVESWTSGDNEQFF. The CDR3 nucleotides read TGCAGCGTTGAATCGTGGACTAGCGGGGATAATGAGCAGTTCTTC. The rearrangement joins TRBV29-1 to TRBJ2-1, with TRBD2 matching 12 bases. Looked up from germline, CDR1 is SQVTM and CDR2 is ANQGSEA. The CDR3 runs 15 residues. The junction had 6 bases not matched to a gene; V was cut back by 2 bases and J by 7 bases.

The V gene is TRBV27, the J gene TRBJ1-6; no reliable D call. The CDR3 extends over 14 amino acids. V was pared by 3 bases and J by 9 bases, with 12 bases between. CDR1 and CDR2 from the germline V gene are MNHEY and SMNVEV (reference sequence). The CDR3 sequence: CASSFLGYGSPLHF. The CDR3 DNA reads TGTGCCAGCAGTTTTCTAGGTTATGGTTCACCCCTCCACTTT.

The chain combines TRBV10-2 with TRBJ2-5; D is perhaps TRBD2 (6 bases). V dropped 0 bases and J dropped 4 bases, with 12 bases sitting between them. This CDR3 has 15 residues. Germline CDR1 and CDR2: WSHSY and SAAADI. The CDR3 sequence: CASSESGGGSETQYF. The DNA for the CDR3 is TGCGCCAGCAGTGAGTCCGGTGGGGGGTCAGAGACCCAGTACTTC.

The J gene is TRBJ2-5, the V gene TRBV6-5; 9 bases align to TRBD1. Gene TRBJ2-7 matches the end of the DNA better, so the J call may be wrong. CDR1 MNHEY and CDR2 SVGAGI come from the germline V gene. The CDR3 spans 14 residues. The CDR3 region has the DNA TGTGCCAGCACCTCCGGGACAGGGTACTACGAGCAGTACTTC. Amino acids: CASTSGTGYYEQYF.

This clone was seen a few times. CDR3: CASSLSPGTGASYGYTF. The CDR3 DNA reads TGTGCCAGCAGTTTATCCCCTGGGACAGGGGCCTCCTATGGCTACACCTTC. The chain combines TRBV28 with TRBJ1-2; the match to TRBD1 covers 10 bases. There are 17 residues in the CDR3. J was trimmed by 4 bases and V by 1 base; bases with no gene match: 9. Germline V lookup: CDR1 MDHEN, CDR2 SYDVKM.

CDR3 nucleotide sequence: TGTGCCAGCAGCCCCCAGGGACAGGGAAGGGACGGGGAGCTGTTTTTT. Translation: CASSPQGQGRDGELFF. The chain has TRBV9 and TRBJ2-2; TRBD1 matches 9 bases. Per germline, CDR1 SGDLS and CDR2 YYNGEE. V lost 4 bases, J lost 7 bases, and 11 bases stayed unmatched. This CDR3 is built from 16 residues.

The V and J genes are TRBV21-1 and TRBJ2-5; the table gives TRBD1 as D, unverified against the DNA. TRBV21-1 is flagged as a pseudogene. This CDR3 has 16 amino acids. The CDR3 is CASSKAQGGLQETQYF. Written as DNA, the CDR3 is TGTGCCAGCAGCAAAGCGCAGGGGGGCCTCCAAGAGACCCAGTACTTC.

The chain carries TRBV5-4 and TRBJ1-5; tentatively, D is TRBD1 (6 bases). In germline, CDR1 is SGHNT, CDR2 YYREEE (reference sequence). The ends were cut back, 10 bases at V and 4 bases at J, with 15 bases in the middle. The CDR3 is 13 residues long. The CDR3 DNA reads TGTGCCTCGTCCGGGGGGCCAAATCAGCCCCAGCATTTT. Amino acid sequence: CASSGGPNQPQHF.

A remark on this clone: Other DNA sequences within the sample encode an identical CDR3. The CDR3, as DNA: TGTGCCAGCAGCAAATGGACAGGGAGGGCGAGTGACGAGCAGTACTTC. Its translation: CASSKWTGRASDEQYF. The V call is TRBV5-4, the J call TRBJ2-7; maybe TRBD1 (8 bases). Germline V gene sequence: CDR1 SGHNT, CDR2 YYREEE (reference sequence). CDR3 length: 16 amino acids. Trimming took 4 bases from V and 5 from J, leaving 22 bases between them.

This chain connects TRBV30 to TRBJ2-3; TRBD1 agrees at 7 bases. CDR3 length: 17 amino acids. The V gene's germline CDR1 is GTSNPN and CDR2 SVGIG (reference sequence). The junction had 15 bases not matched to a gene; V was cut back by 2 bases and J by 4 bases. The CDR3 nucleotides read TGTGCCTGGAGTATCAATATAGGCGCAGGGGGAGCAGATACGCAGTATTTT. This gives the protein CAWSINIGAGGADTQYF.

This sequence joins TRBV19 and TRBJ2-5; D is undetermined. The assigned J gene may be wrong: the sequence end matches TRBJ2-7 better. Per germline, CDR1 LNHDA and CDR2 SQIVND (reference sequence). CDR3 length equals 13 residues. CDR3 sequence reads: CASSKGASYEQYF. The CDR3, as DNA: TGTGCCAGTAGTAAAGGAGCCTCCTACGAGCAGTACTTC.

The chain couples TRBV14 to TRBJ2-5; tentative D call: TRBD1 (6 bases). V was clipped by 1 base and J by 1 base, with 13 bases between them. CDR1 and CDR2 (germline): SGHDN, FVKESK. The CDR3 extends over 16 amino acids. The chain's CDR3 is CASSQGDTGPQETQYF. As DNA, the CDR3 is TGTGCCAGCAGCCAAGGGGATACAGGGCCCCAAGAGACCCAGTACTTC.

This chain links TRBV9 with TRBJ1-3; 9 nucleotides align to TRBD1. CDR3 size: 15 residues. Per germline, CDR1 SGDLS and CDR2 YYNGEE. V gave up 2 bases and J gave up 2 bases; unmatched junction bases: 2. As DNA, the CDR3 is TGTGCCAGCAGCGTCCGGACAGGGGCTGGAAACACCATATATTTT. This translates into CASSVRTGAGNTIYF.